The source of this T cell receptor beta chain is a study of T cell responses to AZD1222 COVID-19 vaccine. Findings and caveats of the study: White British donors predominated, females outnumbered males, and clonal diversity was possibly underestimated. CD4 TCRs associated with vaccination spanned spike, dominating at 160-218 and 743-854.

The germline gives CDR1 SGHRS, CDR2 YFSETQ. V was pared by 0 bases and J by 3 bases, with 9 bases of the junction left unmatched. The CDR3 contains 17 residues. Libraries were prepared by immunoSEQ multiplex PCR; TCRdb keeps only in-frame clonotypes and omits some of them. The table lists some 160,000 clones, around 90% of them singletons. Turning to this clone: What it binds is unknown.

The sequences come from peripheral blood, collected on day 0 of AZD1222 vaccination. This sequence originates from an adult in good health. V gene TRBV5-1 combines with J gene TRBJ2-3, with 8 bases lining up with TRBD2. CDR3 protein: CASSLAKVVAGTDTQYF. The CDR3 coding sequence is TGCGCCAGCAGCTTGGCCAAGGTGGTAGCGGGGACAGATACGCAGTATTTT.